The rows below give T cell receptor beta chains drawn from one sample of a study of T cell responses to AZD1222 COVID-19 vaccine. The method was immunoSEQ multiplex PCR; TCRdb's version includes in-frame clones alone and lacks a portion of them. The sample consists of around 110,000 clones, approximately 83% of them appearing once. The starting material was peripheral blood, obtained on day 0 of AZD1222 vaccination. These TCRs come from an adult in good health. Both conserved end residues are part of each CDR3. The order of the fields is V gene, J gene, D gene, clone size, CDR3 DNA, CDR3 protein. D genes are given only for firm matches. Size values are once, few and many counts, or a class for expanded clones, and some rows have none.

>TRBV27|TRBJ1-1|NA|NA
TGTGCCAGCAGTTTTTTCCCCAGCAAGAACACTGAAGCTTTCTTT
CASSFFPSKNTEAFF
>TRBV3-1/TRBV3-2|TRBJ1-1|NA|NA
TGTGCCAGCAGCCAAGGAATTTCTGGGGGGAACACTGAAGCTTTCTTT
CASSQGISGGNTEAFF
>TRBV19|TRBJ1-1|NA|few
TGTGCCGCTAGTATTAAGGGGGACACTGAAGCTTTCTTT
CAASIKGDTEAFF
>TRBV28|TRBJ1-1|NA|NA
TGTGCCAGCATTGGGGGCGGGAGGACTGAAGCTTTCTTT
CASIGGGRTEAFF
>TRBV29-1|TRBJ2-6|TRBD2|NA
TGCAGCGTTGTTAAGGGAGGGTCTGGGGCCAACGTCCTGACTTTC
CSVVKGGSGANVLTF
>TRBV6-5|TRBJ2-7|TRBD1|NA
TGTGCCAGCCGGGACAGAGCCTACGAGCAGTACTTC
CASRDRAYEQYF
>TRBV15|TRBJ1-3|TRBD1|NA
TGTGCCACCAGCATGGGACAGGGGGCTGGAAACACCATATATTTT
CATSMGQGAGNTIYF
>TRBV5-6|TRBJ2-7|TRBD2|NA
TGTGCCAGCAGTCGGGACTACACCTACGAGCAGTACTTC
CASSRDYTYEQYF
>TRBV28|TRBJ1-4|TRBD1|NA
TGTGCCAGCAGTCCACGTCGACAGGGTCGGGCTAATGAAAAACTGTTTTTT
CASSPRRQGRANEKLFF
>TRBV6-6|TRBJ2-2|NA|NA
TGTGCCAGCAGACCCAGGGGCGGGGAGCTGTTTTTT
CASRPRGGELFF
>TRBV4-3|TRBJ2-1|NA|NA
TGCGCCAGCAGCCAATCAAGAGCGGGTATTTCCTACAATGAGCAGTTCTTC
CASSQSRAGISYNEQFF
>TRBV18|TRBJ1-5|NA|NA
TGTGCCAGCTCACCGGGGAACAATCAGCCCCAGCATTTT
CASSPGNNQPQHF
>TRBV28|TRBJ1-6|NA|NA
TGTGCCAGCACCTCGTCCGACGGGAATTCCCTCCACTTT
CASTSSDGNSLHF
>TRBV2|TRBJ1-5|TRBD1|NA
TGTGCCAGCACTATGGACAGGGTTGGCAATCAGCCCCAGCATTTT
CASTMDRVGNQPQHF
>TRBV9|TRBJ2-7|NA|NA
TGTGCCAGCAGCCCCCAGTTGGAGAACTACGAGCAGTACTTC
CASSPQLENYEQYF
>TRBV30|TRBJ2-1|NA|NA
TGTGCCTGGAGCAGGGGCGGCGAGCAGTTCTTC
CAWSRGGEQFF
>TRBV2|TRBJ1-3|NA|NA
TGTGCCAGCCGGAGGGGGGCCGGAAACACCATATATTTT
CASRRGAGNTIYF
>TRBV11-1|TRBJ1-1|NA|NA
TGTGCCAGCAGCTTCGGATCGGGACACCGAAACACTGAAGCTTTCTTT
CASSFGSGHRNTEAFF
>TRBV6-5|TRBJ1-1|TRBD1|NA
TGTGCCAGCAGTCCCAACAGGGGAGGGAGTGGTGAAGCTTTCTTT
CASSPNRGGSGEAFF
>TRBV18|TRBJ2-2|NA|NA
TGTGCCAGCTCACCTTCCTATTCTAGAACCGGGGAGCTGTTTTTT
CASSPSYSRTGELFF
>TRBV27|TRBJ2-1|TRBD1|NA
TGTGCCAGCAGGCCGGGACAGGGGTACAATGAGCAGTTCTTC
CASRPGQGYNEQFF
>TRBV6-2/TRBV6-3|TRBJ2-6|NA|NA
TGTGCCAGCAGTTCCGGGACTTCCTACTCTGGGGCCAACGTCCTGACTTTC
CASSSGTSYSGANVLTF
>TRBV6-5|TRBJ2-7|NA|NA
TGTGCCAGCAGTTACCGTGACCCTCTGGCCGAGCAGTACTTC
CASSYRDPLAEQYF
>TRBV28|TRBJ2-6|NA|NA
TGTGCCAGTACGCCCGGGGCTGGGGCCAACGTCCTGACTTTC
CASTPGAGANVLTF
>TRBV7-9|TRBJ2-7|TRBD2|NA
TGTGCCAGCAGCTTAGGAGGTACAGCGGGAGGGACCTACGAGCAGTACTTC
CASSLGGTAGGTYEQYF
>TRBV27|TRBJ1-3|NA|NA
TGTGCCAGCAGTCGGAGGGTTAACTCTGGAAACACCATATATTTT
CASSRRVNSGNTIYF
>TRBV2|TRBJ1-5|TRBD1|NA
TGTGCCAGCAGTGGGACAGGGAATCAGCCCCAGCATTTT
CASSGTGNQPQHF
>TRBV7-9|TRBJ1-2|NA|few
TGTGCCAGCAGCTTCGGGCGGGACTATGGCTACACCTTC
CASSFGRDYGYTF
>TRBV5-4|TRBJ2-7|TRBD2|NA
TGTGCCAGCAGCTTGGGTACTAGCGGGACCTACGAGCAGTACTTC
CASSLGTSGTYEQYF
>TRBV7-3|TRBJ2-2|NA|NA
TGTGCCAGCAGCTTAAGAGGGACGAACACCGGGGAGCTGTTTTTT
CASSLRGTNTGELFF
>TRBV28|TRBJ2-7|NA|NA
TGTGCCAGCAGTTTAGAGGCCTACGAGCAGTACTTC
CASSLEAYEQYF
>TRBV7-2|TRBJ2-7|NA|NA
TGTGCCAGCAGCTTAGTTATTTCCCCGGGCTCCGAGCAGTACTTC
CASSLVISPGSEQYF
>TRBV2|TRBJ1-4|TRBD1|NA
TGTGCCAGCACTAGGACAGGACCTACAACTAATGAAAAACTGTTTTTT
CASTRTGPTTNEKLFF
>TRBV7-8|TRBJ2-1|NA|NA
TGTGCCAGCAGCTTAGCCGGCCGTTACAATGAGCAGTTCTTC
CASSLAGRYNEQFF
>TRBV5-1|TRBJ1-2|NA|once
TGCGCCAGCAGCTTGGACCAGGGGAGCATCTACACCTTC
CASSLDQGSIYTF
>TRBV10-3|TRBJ2-2|TRBD1|NA
TGTGCCATCAGTCCCCCGACAGGGGGCAAGGGCGGGGAGCTGTTTTTT
CAISPPTGGKGGELFF
>TRBV5-1|TRBJ1-1|TRBD1|NA
TGCGCCAGCAGCCCCGTCCCACAGGGGGCCGCTGAAGCTTTCTTT
CASSPVPQGAAEAFF
>TRBV28|TRBJ1-1|NA|few
TGTGCCAGCAGTAAGTGGGTTAGGGGCTGGGACACTGAAGCTTTCTTT
CASSKWVRGWDTEAFF
>TRBV3-1/TRBV3-2|TRBJ2-7|NA|NA
TGTGCCAGCAGCCAAGATCCGTACAGCTACGAGCAGTACTTC
CASSQDPYSYEQYF
>TRBV10-3|TRBJ2-1|NA|NA
TGTGCCATCAGTGAGAGGGTCCACAATGAGCAGTTCTTC
CAISERVHNEQFF
>TRBV7-2|TRBJ2-3|NA|NA
TGTGCCAGCAGCTCCAGGTTCACAGATACGCAGTATTTT
CASSSRFTDTQYF
>TRBV7-9|TRBJ1-1|NA|NA
TGTGCCAGCAGCTTACTCGCCGCGAACACTGAAGCTTTCTTT
CASSLLAANTEAFF
>TRBV12-5|TRBJ1-1|NA|NA
TGTGCTAGTGGTTTGGGGGACTTCGAAGCTTTCTTT
CASGLGDFEAFF
>TRBV29-1|TRBJ2-7|TRBD1|NA
TGCAGCGCAAGCCAATCCGGGACAGGGGCATACGAGCAGTACTTC
CSASQSGTGAYEQYF
>TRBV5-1|TRBJ2-1|NA|NA
TGCGCCAGCAGCTTAGGACAGATCAACAATGAGCAGTTCTTC
CASSLGQINNEQFF
>TRBV19|TRBJ1-2|NA|NA
TGTGCCAGTAGTAAGCCCCCGGGGGATGGCTACACCTTC
CASSKPPGDGYTF
>TRBV7-3|TRBJ2-5|NA|NA
TGTGCCAGCAGCGCAGGGGAACAAGAGACCCAGTACTTC
CASSAGEQETQYF
>TRBV24-1|TRBJ2-5|NA|once
TGTGCCACCAGTGATTTGACGGAGACCCAGTACTTC
CATSDLTETQYF
>TRBV2|TRBJ2-1|TRBD1|NA
TGTGCCAGCAGTGAAGCAACGACAGGGTACAATGAGCAGTTCTTC
CASSEATTGYNEQFF
>TRBV11-2|TRBJ2-3|NA|NA
TGTGCCAGCGGGGGTGGCACAGATACGCAGTATTTT
CASGGGTDTQYF
>TRBV7-8|TRBJ2-7|TRBD2|NA
TGTGCCAGCAGCTACGGACTTCCTAGCGGGAGAGGGGAGAGCTACGAGCAGTACTTC
CASSYGLPSGRGESYEQYF